Below, 10 T cell receptor beta chains from the same sample are listed, as sequenced in a study of T cell responses to AZD1222 COVID-19 vaccine. TCRdb's table, derived via immunoSEQ multiplex PCR, lists solely in-frame clones and lacks some. The sample holds around 110,000 clones, roughly nine tenths seen once. The material sequenced was peripheral blood, taken 28 days after the second AZD1222 dose. These receptors were collected from an adult who received the AZD1222 COVID-19 vaccine.

The chain links TRBV7-9 to TRBJ2-1; D might be TRBD1 or TRBD2, each matching 5 bases. This CDR3 comprises 17 residues. Trimming removed 3 bases from V and 8 bases from J, with 23 bases in between. Germline V lookup: CDR1 SEHNR, CDR2 FQNEAQ (reference sequence). The CDR3 spells CASSLRGIGTRGHEQFF. CDR3 bases: TGTGCCAGCAGCTTGAGGGGCATTGGGACGAGGGGTCATGAGCAGTTCTTC.

The gene calls are TRBV4-2 and TRBJ2-2; TRBD1 or TRBD2 may be the D gene (5 bases each). CDR1 and CDR2 from the germline V gene are LGHNA and YNFKEQ. The CDR3 length is 15 residues. The V end lost 1 base, the J end lost 7 bases, and 13 bases lay between the germline ends. Written as DNA, the CDR3 is TGTGCCAGCAGCCAAGCCGGGACCGGCCACGGGGAGCTGTTTTTT. Protein sequence: CASSQAGTGHGELFF.

The chain links TRBV7-9 to TRBJ1-2; D is unclear. CDR3 length: 14 amino acids. V lost 2 bases and J 7 bases, leaving 14 bases between the germline ends. Per germline, CDR1 SEHNR and CDR2 FQNEAQ (reference sequence). The CDR3: CASSLFEENRGYTF. For the CDR3, the DNA is TGTGCCAGCAGCTTATTTGAGGAAAACCGTGGCTACACCTTC.

This sequence joins TRBV6-5 and TRBJ2-7; D may be TRBD1 (5 bases). The length of the CDR3 is 14 residues. V was clipped by 5 bases and J by 0 bases, with 11 bases between them. CDR1 is MNHEY, CDR2 SVGAGI, per germline. The CDR3 is CASSPRQSSYEQYF. In DNA form, the CDR3 reads TGTGCCAGCAGTCCCAGACAGAGCTCCTACGAGCAGTACTTC.

This chain connects TRBV7-8 to TRBJ2-2; 16 nucleotides line up with TRBD2. Germline CDR1 SGHVS, CDR2 FQNEAQ. The CDR3 loop spans 18 amino acids. V lost 7 bases and J lost 0; bases outside the gene matches: 5. The CDR3 DNA reads as TGTGCCAGCATTCCGGGACTAGCGGGAGGGCCGAACACCGGGGAGCTGTTTTTT. It translates to CASIPGLAGGPNTGELFF.

The chain couples TRBV25-1 to TRBJ1-5; D is unresolved. CDR3 size: 14 residues. Germline V CDR1 and CDR2: MGHDK, SYGVNS. V lost 2 bases to trimming and J lost 3 bases, with 8 bases between them. The CDR3 sequence: CASSEAGNNQPQHF. The DNA of the CDR3 is TGTGCCAGCAGTGAAGCGGGGAACAATCAGCCCCAGCATTTT.

This chain uses TRBV6-5 with TRBJ2-1, with 13 bases matching TRBD2. The V gene end was trimmed by 8 bases and the J gene end by 8 bases; junction bases not matched to a gene: 3. CDR1 is MNHEY and CDR2 is SVGAGI in the germline V gene. The CDR3 runs 13 residues. The CDR3 nucleotides are TGTGCCAGCGGGACTAGCGGGATAGATGAGCAGTTCTTC. This encodes CASGTSGIDEQFF.

The rearrangement uses TRBV7-9 and TRBJ2-7; D gene ambiguous. The CDR3 is 11 residues long. Trimming pared 6 bases from V and 3 bases from J, leaving 6 bases between. From germline, CDR1 is SEHNR and CDR2 FQNEAQ (reference sequence). In DNA form, the CDR3 reads TGTGCCAGCAGTCCCAACTACGAGCAGTACTTC. As protein: CASSPNYEQYF.

J is TRBJ1-4 and V is TRBV2; TRBD1 might be the D (5 bases). The ends were cut back, 6 bases at V and 4 bases at J, with 15 bases in the middle. The germline V gene has CDR1 SNHLY and CDR2 FYNNEI. The CDR3 runs 15 residues. CDR3 amino acids: CASSATGDYNEKLFF. The CDR3 nucleotides read TGTGCCAGCAGCGCAACCGGGGACTATAATGAAAAACTGTTTTTT.

The chain links TRBV5-5 to TRBJ1-1; D is unclear. Germline V gene lookup returns CDR1 SGHKS and CDR2 YYEKEE (reference sequence). The CDR3 length is 11 residues. Trimming shortened V by 4 bases and J by 5 bases, and 6 bases separated the two germline ends. The CDR3 nucleotides are TGTGCCAGCAGCCTTAGGACTGAAGCTTTCTTT. Amino acids: CASSLRTEAFF.